This T cell receptor beta chain derives from a study of T cell responses to AZD1222 COVID-19 vaccine. In regard to this clone: What it recognizes is unknown.

Sequencing was performed with immunoSEQ multiplex PCR; in TCRdb, only in-frame clones are kept and a portion is missing. The profile covers 90,000 to 120,000 clones, with roughly 90% appearing a single time and 7.5% to 9.5% taken by the ten largest. Second-dose intervals of approximately 4 or approximately 12 weeks were pooled. General study results and limits: There were mostly white British donors and more females than males, and clonal diversity was possibly underestimated. Baseline serostatus was positive in only six AZD1222 recipients.

V was clipped by 6 bases and J by 7 bases; unmatched bases: 6. CDR1 and CDR2 (germline): MNHEY, SVGAGI. CDR3 length equals 13 residues. The V call is TRBV6-5, the J call TRBJ2-1; 7 bases are shared with TRBD2. The specimen comprised peripheral blood, sampled 28 days after the second AZD1222 dose. The receptor was isolated from an adult who received the AZD1222 COVID-19 vaccine. The CDR3 nucleotides are TGTGCCAGCAGCGGACTAGTGTATAATGAGCAGTTCTTC. Its translation is CASSGLVYNEQFF.